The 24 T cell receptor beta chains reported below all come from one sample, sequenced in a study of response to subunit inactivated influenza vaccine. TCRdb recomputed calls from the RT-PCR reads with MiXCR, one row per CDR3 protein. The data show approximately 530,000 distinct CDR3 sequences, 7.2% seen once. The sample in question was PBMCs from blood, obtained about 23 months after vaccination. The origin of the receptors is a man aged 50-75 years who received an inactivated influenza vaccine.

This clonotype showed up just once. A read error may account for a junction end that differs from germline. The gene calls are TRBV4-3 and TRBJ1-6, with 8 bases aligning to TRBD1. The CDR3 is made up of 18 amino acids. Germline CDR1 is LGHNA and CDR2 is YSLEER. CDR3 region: CASCQDLARGLRNSPLHF. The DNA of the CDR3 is TGCGCCAGCTGCCAAGATTTGGCCAGGGGGCTGCGGAATTCACCCCTCCACTTT.

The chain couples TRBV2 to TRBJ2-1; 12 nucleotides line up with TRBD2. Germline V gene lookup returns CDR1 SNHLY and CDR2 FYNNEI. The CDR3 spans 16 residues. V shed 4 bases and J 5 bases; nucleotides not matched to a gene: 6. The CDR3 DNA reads TGTGCCAGCAGTGCTGCTAGCGGGGGGGCAAACAATGAGCAGTTCTTC. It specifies CASSAASGGANNEQFF.

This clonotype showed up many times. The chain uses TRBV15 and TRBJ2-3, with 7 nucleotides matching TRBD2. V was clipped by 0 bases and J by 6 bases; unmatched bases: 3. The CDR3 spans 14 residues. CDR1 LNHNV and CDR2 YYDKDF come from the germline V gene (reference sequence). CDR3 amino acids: CATSRDRGVDTQYF. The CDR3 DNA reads TGTGCCACCAGCAGAGATCGGGGGGTTGATACGCAGTATTTT.

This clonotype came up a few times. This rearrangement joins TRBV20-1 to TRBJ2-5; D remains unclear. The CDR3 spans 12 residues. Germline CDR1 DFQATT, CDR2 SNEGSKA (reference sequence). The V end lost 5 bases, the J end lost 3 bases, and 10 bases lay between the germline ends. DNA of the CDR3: TGCAGTGCTTTACGACCAGAAGAGACCCAGTACTTC. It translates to CSALRPEETQYF.

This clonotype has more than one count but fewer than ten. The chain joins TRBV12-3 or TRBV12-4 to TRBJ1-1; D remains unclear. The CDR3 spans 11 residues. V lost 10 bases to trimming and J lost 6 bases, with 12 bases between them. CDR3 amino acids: CATVRVAEAFF. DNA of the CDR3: TGTGCCACCGTAAGGGTGGCTGAAGCTTTCTTT.

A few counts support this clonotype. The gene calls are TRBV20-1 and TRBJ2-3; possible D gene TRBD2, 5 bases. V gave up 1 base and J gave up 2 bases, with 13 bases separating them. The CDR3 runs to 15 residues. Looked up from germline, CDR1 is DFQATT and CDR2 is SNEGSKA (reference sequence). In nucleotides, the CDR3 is TGCAGTGCTAGAGCTGGGAGCACGTTCACAGATACGCAGTATTTT. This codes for CSARAGSTFTDTQYF.

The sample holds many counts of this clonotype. The CDR3 loop reads CASSLVRARGETQYF. In nucleotides, the CDR3 is TGTGCCAGCAGCTTAGTTAGGGCTCGGGGAGAGACCCAGTACTTC. This chain connects TRBV7-2 to TRBJ2-5, with D possibly matching TRBD2 (5 bases). The CDR3 contains 15 residues. Germline-derived CDR1 and CDR2 are SGHTA and FQGNSA. Trimming removed 1 base from V and 4 bases from J, with 13 bases in between.

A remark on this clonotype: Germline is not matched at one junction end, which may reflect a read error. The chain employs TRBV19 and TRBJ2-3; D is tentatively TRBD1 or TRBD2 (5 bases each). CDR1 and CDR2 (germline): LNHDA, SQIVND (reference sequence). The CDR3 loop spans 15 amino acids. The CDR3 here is CACRRSGTRTDTQYF. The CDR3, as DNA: TGTGCCTGTAGGCGGTCCGGGACCCGCACAGATACGCAGTATTTT.

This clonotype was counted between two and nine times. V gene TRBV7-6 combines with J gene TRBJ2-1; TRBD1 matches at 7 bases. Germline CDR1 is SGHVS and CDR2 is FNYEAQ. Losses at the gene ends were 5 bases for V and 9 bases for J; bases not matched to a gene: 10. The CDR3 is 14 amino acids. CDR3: CASSPPTGFTEQFF. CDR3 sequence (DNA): TGTGCCAGCAGCCCGCCGACAGGGTTCACTGAGCAGTTCTTC. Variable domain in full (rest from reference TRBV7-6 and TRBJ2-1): GAGVSQSPRYKVTKRGQDVALRCDPISGHVSLYWYRQALGQGPEFLTYFNYEAQQDKSGLPNDRFSAERPEGSISTLTIQRTEQRDSAMYRCASSPPTGFTEQFFGPGTRLTVL.

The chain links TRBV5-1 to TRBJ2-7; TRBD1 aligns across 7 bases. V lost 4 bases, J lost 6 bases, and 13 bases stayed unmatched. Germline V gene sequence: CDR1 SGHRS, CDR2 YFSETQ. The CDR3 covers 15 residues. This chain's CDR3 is CASSPGTESWSEQYF. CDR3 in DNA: TGCGCCAGCAGCCCCGGGACAGAGTCTTGGAGCGAGCAGTACTTC.

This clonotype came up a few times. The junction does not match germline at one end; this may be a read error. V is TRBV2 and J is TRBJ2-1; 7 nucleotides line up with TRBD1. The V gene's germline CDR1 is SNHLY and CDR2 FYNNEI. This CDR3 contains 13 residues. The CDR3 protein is CAGSGDRVNEQFF. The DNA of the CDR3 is TGTGCCGGCAGTGGAGACAGGGTCAATGAGCAGTTCTTC. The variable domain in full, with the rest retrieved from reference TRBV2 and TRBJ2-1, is EPEVTQTPSHQVTQMGQEVILRCVPISNHLYFYWYRQILGQKVEFLVSFYNNEISEKSEIFDDQFSVERPDGSNFTLKIRSTKLEDSAMYFCAGSGDRVNEQFFGPGTRLTVL.

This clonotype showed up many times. CDR3 amino acids: CAIRGPNNEQFF. In nucleotides, the CDR3 is TGTGCCATCAGAGGGCCCAACAATGAGCAGTTCTTC. This chain connects TRBV10-3 to TRBJ2-1, with no clear D. V lost 6 bases and J lost 5, with 8 bases in between. Per germline, CDR1 ENHRY and CDR2 SYGVKD. The CDR3 has 12 amino acids.

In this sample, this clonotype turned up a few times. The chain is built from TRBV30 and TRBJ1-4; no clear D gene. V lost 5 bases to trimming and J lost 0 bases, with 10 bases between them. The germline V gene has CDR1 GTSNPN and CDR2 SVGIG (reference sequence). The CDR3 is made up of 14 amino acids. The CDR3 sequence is CAWDDGATNEKLFF. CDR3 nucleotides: TGTGCCTGGGATGACGGTGCAACTAATGAAAAACTGTTTTTT.

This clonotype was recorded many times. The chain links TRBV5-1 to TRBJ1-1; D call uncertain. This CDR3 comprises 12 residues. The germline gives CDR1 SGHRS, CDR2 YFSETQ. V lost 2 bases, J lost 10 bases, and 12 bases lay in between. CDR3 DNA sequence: TGCGCCAGCAGCTTCCTGGGTCGGCGAGCTTTCTTT. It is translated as CASSFLGRRAFF.

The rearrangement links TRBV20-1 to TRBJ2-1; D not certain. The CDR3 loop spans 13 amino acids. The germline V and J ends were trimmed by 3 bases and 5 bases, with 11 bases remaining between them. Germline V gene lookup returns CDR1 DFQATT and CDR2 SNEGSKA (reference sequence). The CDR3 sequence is CSARPPSDNEQFF. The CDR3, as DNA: TGCAGTGCTAGGCCCCCTAGTGACAATGAGCAGTTCTTC.

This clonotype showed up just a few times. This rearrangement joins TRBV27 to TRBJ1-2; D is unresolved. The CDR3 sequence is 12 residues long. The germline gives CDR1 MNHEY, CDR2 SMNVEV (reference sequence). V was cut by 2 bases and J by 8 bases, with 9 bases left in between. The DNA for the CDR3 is TGTGCCAGCAGTTTAGAGGGTGTGGGCTACACCTTC. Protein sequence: CASSLEGVGYTF.

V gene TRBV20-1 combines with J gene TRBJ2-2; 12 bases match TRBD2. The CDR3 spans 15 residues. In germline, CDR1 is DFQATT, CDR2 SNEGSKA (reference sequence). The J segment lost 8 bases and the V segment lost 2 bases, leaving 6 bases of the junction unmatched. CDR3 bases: TGCAGTGCTAGACGACTAGCGGGAGTACCTGGGGAGCTGTTTTTT. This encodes CSARRLAGVPGELFF.

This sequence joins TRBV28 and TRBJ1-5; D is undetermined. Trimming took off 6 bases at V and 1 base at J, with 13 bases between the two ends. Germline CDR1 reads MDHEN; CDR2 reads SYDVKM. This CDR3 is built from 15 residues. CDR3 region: CASSLSTRSNQPQHF. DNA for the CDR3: TGTGCCAGCAGCCTGTCGACACGGAGCAATCAGCCCCAGCATTTT. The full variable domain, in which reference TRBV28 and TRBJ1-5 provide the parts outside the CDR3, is DVKVTQSSRYLVKRTGEKVFLECVQDMDHENMFWYRQDPGLGLRLIYFSYDVKMKEKGDIPEGYSVSREKKERFSLILESASTNQTSMYLCASSLSTRSNQPQHFGDGTRLSIL.

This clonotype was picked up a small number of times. CDR3 in amino acids: CASSLKQLQETQYF. For the CDR3, the DNA is TGTGCCAGCAGTTTAAAGCAGCTCCAAGAGACCCAGTACTTC. The genes are TRBV28 and TRBJ2-5; D unclear. Germline CDR1 is MDHEN and CDR2 is SYDVKM. The length of the CDR3 is 14 residues. V was pared by 2 bases and J by 1 base, with 8 bases between.

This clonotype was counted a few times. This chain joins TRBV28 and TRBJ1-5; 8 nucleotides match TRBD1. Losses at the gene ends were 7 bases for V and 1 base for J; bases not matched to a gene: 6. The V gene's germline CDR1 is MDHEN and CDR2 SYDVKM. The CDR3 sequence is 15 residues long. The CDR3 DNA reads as TGTGCCAGCAATCGGGACAGGTCAAGCAATCAGCCCCAGCATTTT. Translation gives CASNRDRSSNQPQHF.

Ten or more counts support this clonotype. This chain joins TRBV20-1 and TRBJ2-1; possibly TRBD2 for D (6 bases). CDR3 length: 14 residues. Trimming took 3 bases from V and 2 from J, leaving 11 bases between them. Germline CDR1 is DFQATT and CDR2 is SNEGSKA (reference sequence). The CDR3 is CSASWGEAYNEQFF. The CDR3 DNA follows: TGCAGTGCTAGTTGGGGGGAGGCCTACAATGAGCAGTTCTTC.

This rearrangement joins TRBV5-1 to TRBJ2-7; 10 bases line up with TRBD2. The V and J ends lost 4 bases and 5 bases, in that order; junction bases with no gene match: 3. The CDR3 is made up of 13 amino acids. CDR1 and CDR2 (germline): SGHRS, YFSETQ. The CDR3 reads CASSLLAGDEQYF. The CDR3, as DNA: TGCGCCAGCAGCCTTCTAGCGGGAGACGAGCAGTACTTC.

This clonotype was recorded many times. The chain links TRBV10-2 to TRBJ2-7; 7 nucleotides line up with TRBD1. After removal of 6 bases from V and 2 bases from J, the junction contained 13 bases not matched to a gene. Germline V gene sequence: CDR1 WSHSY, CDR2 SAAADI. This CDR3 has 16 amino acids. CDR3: CASRTIGQEITYEQYF. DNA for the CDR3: TGCGCCAGCAGAACGATAGGACAGGAGATCACCTACGAGCAGTACTTC.

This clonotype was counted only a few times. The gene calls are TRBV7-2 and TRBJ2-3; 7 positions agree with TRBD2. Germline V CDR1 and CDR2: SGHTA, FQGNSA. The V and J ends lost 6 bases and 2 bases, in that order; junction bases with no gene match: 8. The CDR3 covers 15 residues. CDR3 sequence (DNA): TGTGCCAGCAGGGGGGGACTACCTCACACAGATACGCAGTATTTT. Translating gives CASRGGLPHTDTQYF.